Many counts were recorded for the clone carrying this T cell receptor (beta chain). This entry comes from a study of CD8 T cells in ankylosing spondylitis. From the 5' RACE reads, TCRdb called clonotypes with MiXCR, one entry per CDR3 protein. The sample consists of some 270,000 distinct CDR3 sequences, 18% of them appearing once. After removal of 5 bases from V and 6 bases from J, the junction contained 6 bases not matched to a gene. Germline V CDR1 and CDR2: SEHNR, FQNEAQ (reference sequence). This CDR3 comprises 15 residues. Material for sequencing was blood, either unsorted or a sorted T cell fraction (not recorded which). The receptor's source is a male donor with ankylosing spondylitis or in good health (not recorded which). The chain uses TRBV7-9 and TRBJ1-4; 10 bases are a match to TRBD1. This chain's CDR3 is CASSIQTGGYEKLFF. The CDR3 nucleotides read TGTGCCAGCAGCATACAGACAGGGGGCTATGAAAAACTGTTTTTT.